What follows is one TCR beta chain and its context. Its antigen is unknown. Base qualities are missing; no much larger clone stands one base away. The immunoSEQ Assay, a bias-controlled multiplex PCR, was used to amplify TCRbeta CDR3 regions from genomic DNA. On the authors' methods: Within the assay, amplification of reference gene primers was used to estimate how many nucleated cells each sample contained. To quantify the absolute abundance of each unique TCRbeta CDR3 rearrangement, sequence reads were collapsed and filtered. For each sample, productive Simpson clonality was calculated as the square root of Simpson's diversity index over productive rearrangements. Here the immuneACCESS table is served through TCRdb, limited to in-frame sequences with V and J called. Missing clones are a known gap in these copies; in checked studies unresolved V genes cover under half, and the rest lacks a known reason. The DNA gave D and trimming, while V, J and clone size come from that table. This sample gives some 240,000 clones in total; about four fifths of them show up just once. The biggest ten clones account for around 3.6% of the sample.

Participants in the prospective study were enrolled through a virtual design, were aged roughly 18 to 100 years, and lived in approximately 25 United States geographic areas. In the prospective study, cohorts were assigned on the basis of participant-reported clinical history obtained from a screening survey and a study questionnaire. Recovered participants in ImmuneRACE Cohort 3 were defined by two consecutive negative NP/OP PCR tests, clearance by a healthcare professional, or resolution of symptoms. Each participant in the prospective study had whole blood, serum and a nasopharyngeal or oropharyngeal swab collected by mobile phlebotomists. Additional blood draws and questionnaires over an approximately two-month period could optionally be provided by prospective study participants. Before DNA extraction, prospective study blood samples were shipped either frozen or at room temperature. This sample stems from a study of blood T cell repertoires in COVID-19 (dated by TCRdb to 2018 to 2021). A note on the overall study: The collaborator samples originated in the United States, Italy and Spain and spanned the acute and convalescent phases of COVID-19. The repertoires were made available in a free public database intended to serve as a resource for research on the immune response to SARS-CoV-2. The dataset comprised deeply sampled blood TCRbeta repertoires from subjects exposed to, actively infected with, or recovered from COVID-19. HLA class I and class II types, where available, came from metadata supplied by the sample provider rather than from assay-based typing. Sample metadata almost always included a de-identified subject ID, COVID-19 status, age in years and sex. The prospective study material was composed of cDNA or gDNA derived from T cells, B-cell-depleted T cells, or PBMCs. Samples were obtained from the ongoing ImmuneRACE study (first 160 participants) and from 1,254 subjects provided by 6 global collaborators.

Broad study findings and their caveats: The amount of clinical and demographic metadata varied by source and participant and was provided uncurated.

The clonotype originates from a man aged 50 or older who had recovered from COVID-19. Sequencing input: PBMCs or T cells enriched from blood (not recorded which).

The DNA sequence is given as TGTGCCATCAGGAAACAGCGGGGGTCCTACGAGCAGTACTTC. It is translated as CAIRKQRGSYEQYF. The chain is encoded by TRBV2 joined to TRBJ2-7; TRBD2 matches 8 bases in the middle. Trimming takes 10 bases off V and 1 base off J; junction bases not matched to a gene: 9. CDR1 is given as SNHLY and CDR2 as FYNNEI, both from the germline V gene. Taken from cysteine to phenylalanine, the CDR3 has 14 residues. The kept DNA is CDR3 alone, 42 bases in frame from the first base. Beyond the CDR3, the reference TRBV2 and TRBJ2-7 genes provide the residues; the full variable domain reads: EPEVTQTPSHQVTQMGQEVILRCVPISNHLYFYWYRQILGQKVEFLVSFYNNEISEKSEIFDDQFSVERPDGSNFTLKIRSTKLEDSAMYFCAIRKQRGSYEQYFGPGTRLTVT.